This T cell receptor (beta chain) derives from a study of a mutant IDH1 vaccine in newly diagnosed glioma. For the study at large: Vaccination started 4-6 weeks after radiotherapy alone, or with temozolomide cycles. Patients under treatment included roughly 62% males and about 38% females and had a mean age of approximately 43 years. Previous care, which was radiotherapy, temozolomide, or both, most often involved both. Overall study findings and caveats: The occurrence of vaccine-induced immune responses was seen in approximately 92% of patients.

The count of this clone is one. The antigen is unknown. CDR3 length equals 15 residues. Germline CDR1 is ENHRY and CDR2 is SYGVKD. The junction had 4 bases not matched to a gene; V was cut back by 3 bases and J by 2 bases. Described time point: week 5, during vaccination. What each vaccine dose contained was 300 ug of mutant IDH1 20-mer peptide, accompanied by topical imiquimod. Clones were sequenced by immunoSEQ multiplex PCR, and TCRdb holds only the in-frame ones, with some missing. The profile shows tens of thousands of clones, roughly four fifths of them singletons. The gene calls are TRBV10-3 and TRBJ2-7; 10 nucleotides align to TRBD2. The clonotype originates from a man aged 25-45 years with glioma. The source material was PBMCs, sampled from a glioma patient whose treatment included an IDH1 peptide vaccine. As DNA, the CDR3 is TGTGCCATCAGTGAAGTCACTAGCGGGACCTACGAGCAGTACTTC. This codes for CAISEVTSGTYEQYF.